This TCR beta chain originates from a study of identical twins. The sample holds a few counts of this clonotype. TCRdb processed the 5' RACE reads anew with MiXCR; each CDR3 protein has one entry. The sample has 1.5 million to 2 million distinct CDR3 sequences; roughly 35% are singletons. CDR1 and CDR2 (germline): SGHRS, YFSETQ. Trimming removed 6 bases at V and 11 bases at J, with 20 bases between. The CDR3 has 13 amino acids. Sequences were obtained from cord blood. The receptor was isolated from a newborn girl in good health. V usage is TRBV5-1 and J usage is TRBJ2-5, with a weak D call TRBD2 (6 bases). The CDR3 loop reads CASTQGPAREQYF. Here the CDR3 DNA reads TGCGCCAGCACCCAGGGACCGGCTCGGGAGCAGTACTTC. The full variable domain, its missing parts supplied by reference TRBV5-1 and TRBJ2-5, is KAGVTQTPRYLIKTRGQQVTLSCSPISGHRSVSWYQQTPGQGLQFLFEYFSETQRNKGNFPGRFSGRQFSNSRSEMNVSTLELGDSALYLCASTQGPAREQYFGPGTRLLVL.